This TCR beta chain was sequenced during a study of shared clonotypes between healthy human individuals. With regard to this clone: Its antigen is not known.

Naive CD8 isolation took CD45RO-negative cells positively selected for CCR7 and excluded terminally differentiated effector memory CD45RA+ cells. Adults of Caucasian background living in Nashville, Tennessee made up all donors. The germline V gene encodes CDR1 SGHVS and CDR2 FNYEAQ. The germline V and J ends were trimmed by 5 bases and 6 bases, with 8 bases remaining between them. The CDR3 sequence is 13 residues long. Using around 200 ng DNA, tens of thousands of T cell genomes, the sorted-subset replicate PCRs were run. TCRdb keeps only in-frame clones here, not all; method: immunoSEQ multiplex PCR. The sample carries about 2 million clones, less than 95% recorded once. General observations from the study: Approximately 5% was the fraction of naive CD4 clonotypes found shared across a handful of donors. Clonotypes which were not shared had lower generation probabilities than clonotypes that all four donors shared.

The sequencing sample was made of naive CD8+ T cells sorted from blood. This clonotype originated in a man in his late teens or twenties in good health. The V and J genes are TRBV7-6 and TRBJ2-6; D not resolved. The CDR3 protein is CASSPEMANVLTF. The CDR3 DNA sequence: TGTGCCAGCAGCCCTGAAATGGCCAACGTCCTGACTTTC.